The 5 T cell receptor beta chains in this list originate from one sample, sequenced in a study of blood T cells in healthy people across ages. PCR was performed a second time for 7 to 11 cycles using a sample-barcoded 5' primer and a J-beta primer mix. From the 5' RACE reads, TCRdb called clonotypes with MiXCR, one entry per CDR3 protein. The table includes roughly 800,000 distinct CDR3 sequences, roughly 64% detected once. The sample was blood. The receptors come from a man aged 25-40 years in good health.

This clonotype has just one count. The chain has TRBV7-6 and TRBJ2-3, with a tentative D call TRBD2 (6 bases). From germline, CDR1 is SGHVS and CDR2 FNYEAQ. The CDR3 consists of 16 residues. V shed 2 bases and J shed 2 bases, with 14 bases lying between them. The CDR3 nucleotides are TGTGCCAGCAGCTTACCGAGCGGGCCTCACACAGATACGCAGTATTTT. Translating it yields CASSLPSGPHTDTQYF.

This clonotype was detected a few times. The chain employs TRBV11-2 and TRBJ1-2; tentatively, D is TRBD1 (5 bases). Trimming stripped 2 bases from V and 0 bases from J, with 13 bases between. CDR1 is SGHAT, CDR2 FQNNGV, per germline. The CDR3 has 16 residues. CDR3 DNA sequence: TGTGCCAGCAGCTTAACCGGGACGTCTACTAACTATGGCTACACCTTC. It translates to CASSLTGTSTNYGYTF.

This clonotype was seen a handful of times. This chain joins TRBV6-2 or TRBV6-3 and TRBJ2-7; 8 bases agree with TRBD1. Germline V gene sequence: CDR1 MNHEY, CDR2 SVGEGT. Trimming cost V 11 bases and J 6 bases; bases outside gene matches: 6. The CDR3 sequence is 11 residues long. The DNA of the CDR3 is TGTGCCGGAGGACAGGGCCGCGAGCAGTACTTC. Its protein product is CAGGQGREQYF.

Here the CDR3 DNA reads TGTGCCATCAAAAGGGACCAAAACTATGGCTACACCTTC. Its protein product is CAIKRDQNYGYTF. The genes are TRBV10-3 and TRBJ1-2, with D perhaps matching TRBD1 (5 bases). V lost 7 bases and J 2 bases, leaving 11 bases between the germline ends. The CDR3 is made up of 13 amino acids. The germline V gene encodes CDR1 ENHRY and CDR2 SYGVKD.

Note on this clonotype: The germline gene is not matched at one end of the junction; a read error may be the cause. The chain couples TRBV7-7 to TRBJ2-7; TRBD2 matches 7 bases. Germline CDR1 SSHAT, CDR2 FNYEAQ (reference sequence). This CDR3 spans 16 amino acids. The DNA of the CDR3 is TGTGCTAGCAGCCCGAGGGTAGCGGGTAGCTCCTACGAGCAGTACTTC. It encodes CASSPRVAGSSYEQYF.